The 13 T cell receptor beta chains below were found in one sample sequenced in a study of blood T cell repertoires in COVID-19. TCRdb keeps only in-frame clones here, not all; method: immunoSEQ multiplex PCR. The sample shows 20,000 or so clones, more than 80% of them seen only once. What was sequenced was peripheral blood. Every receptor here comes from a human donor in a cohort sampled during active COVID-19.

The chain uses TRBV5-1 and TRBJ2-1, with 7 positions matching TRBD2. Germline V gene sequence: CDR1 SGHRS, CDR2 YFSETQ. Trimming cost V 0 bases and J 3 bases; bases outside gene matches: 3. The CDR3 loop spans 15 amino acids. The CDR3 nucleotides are TGCGCCAGCAGCTTGGTGGCTAGCGGCTACAATGAGCAGTTCTTC. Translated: CASSLVASGYNEQFF.

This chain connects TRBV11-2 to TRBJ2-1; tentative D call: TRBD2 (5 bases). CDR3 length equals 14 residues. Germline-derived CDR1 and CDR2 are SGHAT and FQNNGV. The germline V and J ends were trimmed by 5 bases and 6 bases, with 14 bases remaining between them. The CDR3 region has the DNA TGTGCCAGCAGCACCGGGGAGCCGCCCAATGAGCAGTTCTTC. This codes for CASSTGEPPNEQFF.

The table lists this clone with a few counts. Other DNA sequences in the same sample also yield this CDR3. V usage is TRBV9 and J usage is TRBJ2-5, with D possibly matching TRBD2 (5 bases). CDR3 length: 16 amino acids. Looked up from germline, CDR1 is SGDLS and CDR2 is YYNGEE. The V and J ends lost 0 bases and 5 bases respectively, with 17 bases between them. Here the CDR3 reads CASSVDGSGRGETQYF. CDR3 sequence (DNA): TGTGCCAGCAGCGTAGATGGCTCAGGTAGAGGGGAGACCCAGTACTTC.

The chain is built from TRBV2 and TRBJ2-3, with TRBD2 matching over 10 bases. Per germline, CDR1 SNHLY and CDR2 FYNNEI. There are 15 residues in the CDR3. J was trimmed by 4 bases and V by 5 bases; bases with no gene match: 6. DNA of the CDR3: TGTGCCAGCAGTTCCCCTAGCGGGAGCGCAGATACGCAGTATTTT. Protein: CASSSPSGSADTQYF.

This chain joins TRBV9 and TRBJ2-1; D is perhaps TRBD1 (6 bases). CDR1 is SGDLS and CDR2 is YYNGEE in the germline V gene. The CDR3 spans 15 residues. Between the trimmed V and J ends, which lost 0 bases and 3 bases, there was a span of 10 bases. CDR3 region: CASSVGRGLYNEQFF. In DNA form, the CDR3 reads TGTGCCAGCAGCGTAGGCAGGGGCCTCTACAATGAGCAGTTCTTC.

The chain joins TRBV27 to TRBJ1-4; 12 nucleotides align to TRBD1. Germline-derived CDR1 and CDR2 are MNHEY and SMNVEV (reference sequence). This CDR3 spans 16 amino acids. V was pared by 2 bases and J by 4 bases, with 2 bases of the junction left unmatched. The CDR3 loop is CASSLGTGGRNEKLFF. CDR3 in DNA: TGTGCCAGCAGTTTAGGGACAGGGGGCCGTAATGAAAAACTGTTTTTT.

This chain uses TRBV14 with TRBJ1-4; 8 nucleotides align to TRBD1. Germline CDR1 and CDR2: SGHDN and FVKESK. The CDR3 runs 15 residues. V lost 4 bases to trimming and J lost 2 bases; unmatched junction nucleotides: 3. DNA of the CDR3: TGTGCCAGCAGCCTACAGGGGGGGACTAATGAAAAACTGTTTTTT. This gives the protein CASSLQGGTNEKLFF.

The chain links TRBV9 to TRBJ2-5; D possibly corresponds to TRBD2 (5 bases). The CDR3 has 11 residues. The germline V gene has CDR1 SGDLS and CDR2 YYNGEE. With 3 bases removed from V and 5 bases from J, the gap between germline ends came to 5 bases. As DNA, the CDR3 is TGTGCCAGCAGCGGCGGGGAGACCCAGTACTTC. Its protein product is CASSGGETQYF.

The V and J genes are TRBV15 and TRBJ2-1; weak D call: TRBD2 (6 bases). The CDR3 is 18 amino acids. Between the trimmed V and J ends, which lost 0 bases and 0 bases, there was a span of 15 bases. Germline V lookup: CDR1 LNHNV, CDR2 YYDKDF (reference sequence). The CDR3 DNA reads TGTGCCACCAGCAGAGATATACTAGCTGGAACCTCCTACAATGAGCAGTTCTTC. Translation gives CATSRDILAGTSYNEQFF.

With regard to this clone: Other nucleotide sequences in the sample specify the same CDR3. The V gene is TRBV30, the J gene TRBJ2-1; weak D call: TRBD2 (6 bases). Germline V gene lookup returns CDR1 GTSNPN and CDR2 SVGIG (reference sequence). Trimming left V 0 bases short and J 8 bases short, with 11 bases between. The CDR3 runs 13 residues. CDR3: CAWSVGGVDEQFF. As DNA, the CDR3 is TGTGCCTGGAGTGTAGGAGGGGTCGATGAGCAGTTCTTC.

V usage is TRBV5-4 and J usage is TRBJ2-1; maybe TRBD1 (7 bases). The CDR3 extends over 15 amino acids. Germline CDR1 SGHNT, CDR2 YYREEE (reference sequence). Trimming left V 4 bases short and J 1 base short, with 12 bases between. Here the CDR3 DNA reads TGTGCCAGCAGCGGGGGGACAGAATCCTACAATGAGCAGTTCTTC. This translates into CASSGGTESYNEQFF.

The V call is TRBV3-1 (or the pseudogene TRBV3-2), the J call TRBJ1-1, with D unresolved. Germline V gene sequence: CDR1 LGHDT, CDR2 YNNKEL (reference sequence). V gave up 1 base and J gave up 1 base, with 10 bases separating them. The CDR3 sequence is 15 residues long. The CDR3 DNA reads TGTGCCAGCAGCCAAGCCCCTACCGGGAACACTGAAGCTTTCTTT. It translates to CASSQAPTGNTEAFF.

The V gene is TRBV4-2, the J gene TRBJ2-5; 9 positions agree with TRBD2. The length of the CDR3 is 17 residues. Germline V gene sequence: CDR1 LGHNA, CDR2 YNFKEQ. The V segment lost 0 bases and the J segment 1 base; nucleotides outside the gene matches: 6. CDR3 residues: CASSQDQASGTQETQYF. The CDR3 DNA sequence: TGTGCCAGCAGCCAAGATCAGGCTAGCGGGACCCAAGAGACCCAGTACTTC.